This is a list of T cell receptor beta chains from one sample in a study of patients and donors after allogeneic stem cell transplantation. TCRdb fed the RT-PCR reads into MiXCR, producing one record per CDR3 protein. The profile covers 190,000 or so distinct CDR3 sequences, with around 40% appearing a single time and around 10% taken by the ten largest. The sequenced sample consisted of blood, either unsorted or a sorted T cell fraction (not recorded which). The source is a human donor who was either an allogeneic HSCT recipient or a stem cell or donor lymphocyte infusion donor (not recorded which). It is not recorded whose cells these are; they may come from a transplant donor. The CDR3 runs from the conserved cysteine through the conserved F or W. Fields, in order: J gene, V gene, CDR3 protein.

J gene: TRBJ2-5
V gene: TRBV20-1
CDR3 protein: CSASSGGGKTQYF

J gene: TRBJ2-7
V gene: TRBV4-2
CDR3 protein: CASSQEGRDAYEQYF

J gene: TRBJ2-7
V gene: TRBV20-1
CDR3 protein: CSARLKPSEQYF

J gene: TRBJ1-2
V gene: TRBV5-1
CDR3 protein: CASSLHRAADSPYGYTF

J gene: TRBJ1-1
V gene: TRBV4-1
CDR3 protein: CASSRLGEGGTEAFF

J gene: TRBJ2-1
V gene: TRBV20-1
CDR3 protein: CSAKTSGVSYNEQFF

J gene: TRBJ2-5
V gene: TRBV7-8
CDR3 protein: CASSLDVLETQYF

J gene: TRBJ2-7
V gene: TRBV5-1
CDR3 protein: CASSFGGSYEQYF

J gene: TRBJ1-2
V gene: TRBV6-6
CDR3 protein: CASRPDREANYGYTF

J gene: TRBJ2-4
V gene: TRBV5-1
CDR3 protein: CASSPVDRVREDIQYF

J gene: TRBJ2-5
V gene: TRBV7-6
CDR3 protein: CASSLGGHTQYF

J gene: TRBJ1-5
V gene: TRBV10-3
CDR3 protein: CATSRAPDSNQPQHF

J gene: TRBJ2-5
V gene: TRBV12-3/TRBV12-4
CDR3 protein: CASSSGGTGVLETQYF

J gene: TRBJ2-3
V gene: TRBV10-3
CDR3 protein: CAIMGPGADTQYF

J gene: TRBJ1-6
V gene: TRBV5-1
CDR3 protein: CASSLEGILTPLHF

J gene: TRBJ1-1
V gene: TRBV5-1
CDR3 protein: CASSARTGLNTEAFF

J gene: TRBJ1-2
V gene: TRBV12-3/TRBV12-4
CDR3 protein: CASSFVRRGYTF

J gene: TRBJ2-1
V gene: TRBV24-1
CDR3 protein: CATSDFGDPSGEQFF

J gene: TRBJ1-4
V gene: TRBV12-3/TRBV12-4
CDR3 protein: CASSFGQINEKLFF

J gene: TRBJ2-7
V gene: TRBV29-1
CDR3 protein: CSVLSPSYEQYF

J gene: TRBJ1-2
V gene: TRBV4-1
CDR3 protein: CTSSQDPGHGGYTF

J gene: TRBJ1-1
V gene: TRBV6-4
CDR3 protein: CASSTGATNTEAFF

J gene: TRBJ2-7
V gene: TRBV6-5
CDR3 protein: CASSYGSRSEQYF

J gene: TRBJ2-3
V gene: TRBV9
CDR3 protein: CASSTQTGFSTDTQYF

J gene: TRBJ1-5
V gene: TRBV20-1
CDR3 protein: CSARDRNQPQHF

J gene: TRBJ2-7
V gene: TRBV27
CDR3 protein: CASSLRQGRGYEQYF

J gene: TRBJ2-2
V gene: TRBV9
CDR3 protein: CASSVDRGVGELFF

J gene: TRBJ2-3
V gene: TRBV7-3
CDR3 protein: CASSLGKSDTQYF

J gene: TRBJ1-1
V gene: TRBV9
CDR3 protein: CASSASFGNPMNTEAFF

J gene: TRBJ1-5
V gene: TRBV27
CDR3 protein: CASSPRREAGSNQPQHF

J gene: TRBJ2-3
V gene: TRBV12-3/TRBV12-4
CDR3 protein: CASSFYGHSDTQYF

J gene: TRBJ2-7
V gene: TRBV9
CDR3 protein: CASSVKGSSEQYF

J gene: TRBJ1-2
V gene: TRBV9
CDR3 protein: CASSVASAGYGYTF

J gene: TRBJ2-7
V gene: TRBV20-1
CDR3 protein: CSAPEPGQGKYEQYF

J gene: TRBJ1-2
V gene: TRBV28
CDR3 protein: CASSLGDRGAGYTF

J gene: TRBJ1-5
V gene: TRBV5-1
CDR3 protein: CASSANGQSNQPQHF

J gene: TRBJ2-3
V gene: TRBV7-3
CDR3 protein: CASSSRGADTQYF

J gene: TRBJ2-7
V gene: TRBV10-3
CDR3 protein: CAISVAGPSYEQYF

J gene: TRBJ1-1
V gene: TRBV4-2
CDR3 protein: CASSQDGGGEAFF

J gene: TRBJ1-1
V gene: TRBV6-6
CDR3 protein: CASSYPELEAFF

J gene: TRBJ2-1
V gene: TRBV12-3/TRBV12-4
CDR3 protein: CASSSTTGTAYNEQFF

J gene: TRBJ1-5
V gene: TRBV27
CDR3 protein: CASSPGQWPNQPQHF

J gene: TRBJ2-5
V gene: TRBV29-1
CDR3 protein: CSVEDREGRETQYF

J gene: TRBJ1-6
V gene: TRBV28
CDR3 protein: CASTLMGDNSPLHF

J gene: TRBJ1-1
V gene: TRBV5-1
CDR3 protein: CASTLGRLMNTEAFF

J gene: TRBJ1-5
V gene: TRBV12-3/TRBV12-4
CDR3 protein: CASSGTVGQPQHF

J gene: TRBJ2-2
V gene: TRBV24-1
CDR3 protein: CATSPSGQGFTGELFF

J gene: TRBJ1-1
V gene: TRBV7-2
CDR3 protein: CASSLNRGQTNTEAFF

J gene: TRBJ2-7
V gene: TRBV4-3
CDR3 protein: CASSQDRAGPYEQYF

J gene: TRBJ2-3
V gene: TRBV12-3/TRBV12-4
CDR3 protein: CASSTATSTDTQYF

J gene: TRBJ1-6
V gene: TRBV25-1
CDR3 protein: CASSILGNSPLHF

J gene: TRBJ2-2
V gene: TRBV27
CDR3 protein: CASGPQANTGELFF

J gene: TRBJ2-3
V gene: TRBV20-1
CDR3 protein: CSANRGTDTQYF

J gene: TRBJ1-6
V gene: TRBV27
CDR3 protein: CASSFGHNSPNSPLHF

J gene: TRBJ2-1
V gene: TRBV6-4
CDR3 protein: CASSVVSSGGVYEQFF